The 23 T cell receptor beta chains below all came from one sample that was sequenced in a study of T cells in localized non-small cell lung cancer. Assay used: immunoSEQ multiplex PCR; TCRdb lists only in-frame clones, some missing. This table has some 1,700 clones, approximately 29% appearing once. Sequenced material: normal lung tissue next to the tumor, taken before any cancer treatment. The receptors come from a male donor aged 60 or over with stage II squamous cell lung carcinoma.

V gene TRBV9 combines with J gene TRBJ1-1, with D perhaps matching TRBD1 (5 bases). The ends were cut back, 5 bases at V and 4 bases at J, with 21 bases in the middle. The CDR3 runs 16 residues. Germline assignment: CDR1 SGDLS and CDR2 YYNGEE. CDR3 sequence (DNA): TGTGCCAGCAGTGCCGAGCAGGGTTTTTTAGGCACTGAAGCTTTCTTT. This encodes CASSAEQGFLGTEAFF. Drawing the rest from reference TRBV9 and TRBJ1-1, the complete variable domain is DSGVTQTPKHLITATGQRVTLRCSPRSGDLSVYWYQQSLDQGLQFLIQYYNGEERAKGNILERFSAQQFPDLHSELNLSSLELGDSALYFCASSAEQGFLGTEAFFGQGTRLTVV.

This clone was observed a single time. The genes are TRBV5-1 and TRBJ2-2, with 8 bases that match TRBD2. The CDR3 covers 18 residues. V lost 4 bases, J lost 1 base, and 12 bases stayed unmatched. Looked up from germline, CDR1 is SGHRS and CDR2 is YFSETQ. The CDR3 coding sequence is TGCGCCAGCAGCAACTTAATACTAAGCGGGAGGAACACCGGGGAGCTGTTTTTT. Amino acids: CASSNLILSGRNTGELFF.

Judged by abundance, this clone is large. The gene calls are TRBV14 and TRBJ1-1; 7 nucleotides agree with TRBD1. Germline values: CDR1 SGHDN, CDR2 FVKESK. Losses at the gene ends were 4 bases for V and 4 bases for J; bases not matched to a gene: 9. This CDR3 contains 15 residues. The CDR3 reads CASSPFGQGGTEAFF. The CDR3 DNA follows: TGTGCCAGCAGCCCCTTTGGGCAGGGGGGCACTGAAGCTTTCTTT.

V gene TRBV9 combines with J gene TRBJ1-2, with TRBD1 identical over 7 bases. The CDR3 totals 13 residues. The trim removed 6 bases at V and 3 bases at J, leaving 5 bases unmatched. The germline CDR1 and CDR2 sequences are SGDLS and YYNGEE. CDR3 residues: CASNDRDHYGYTF. The CDR3, as DNA: TGTGCCAGCAATGACAGGGATCACTATGGCTACACCTTC. Full variable domain (outside the CDR3, taken from reference TRBV9 and TRBJ1-2): DSGVTQTPKHLITATGQRVTLRCSPRSGDLSVYWYQQSLDQGLQFLIQYYNGEERAKGNILERFSAQQFPDLHSELNLSSLELGDSALYFCASNDRDHYGYTFGSGTRLTVV.

This clone has more than one count but fewer than ten. The chain employs TRBV19 and TRBJ1-2; 7 bases map to TRBD1. With V trimmed by 6 bases and J by 6 bases, 13 bases remained unmatched. CDR1 LNHDA and CDR2 SQIVND come from the germline V gene (reference sequence). This CDR3 is 15 amino acids long. The chain's CDR3 is CASSPGPTGIDGYTF. As DNA, the CDR3 is TGTGCCAGTAGCCCCGGCCCGACAGGGATCGATGGCTACACCTTC.

In its sample, this clone ranks as medium-sized (0.01 to 0.1%). This rearrangement joins TRBV11-3 to TRBJ2-2; D gene unclear. V lost 4 bases and J 0 bases, leaving 9 bases between the germline ends. CDR1 is SGHNT, CDR2 YENEEA, per germline. The CDR3 length is 15 residues. CDR3 loop: CASSSRKTNTGELFF. The CDR3 DNA is TGTGCCAGCAGCTCCCGGAAGACGAACACCGGGGAGCTGTTTTTT.

By share of the sample, this clone is large. J is TRBJ1-5 and V is TRBV11-3; a possible D gene is TRBD1 (5 bases). This CDR3 spans 15 amino acids. The V end lost 3 bases, the J end lost 0 bases, and 9 bases lay between the germline ends. In germline, CDR1 is SGHNT, CDR2 YENEEA. DNA for the CDR3: TGTGCCAGCAGCTTGTCGGGGGATAGCAATCAGCCCCAGCATTTT. Amino acids: CASSLSGDSNQPQHF.

This clone is judged large. V is TRBV5-1 and J is TRBJ2-5; 7 bases match TRBD2. CDR1 and CDR2 from the germline V gene are SGHRS and YFSETQ. V gave up 2 bases and J gave up 4 bases; unmatched junction bases: 8. This CDR3 has 15 amino acids. This chain's CDR3 is CASSLMSGVAETQYF. The CDR3 DNA reads as TGCGCCAGCAGCTTAATGAGCGGGGTGGCAGAGACCCAGTACTTC.

The chain links TRBV9 to TRBJ1-2; 9 positions match TRBD1. Unmatched junction bases numbered 17, after V lost 5 bases and J lost 9 bases. This CDR3 is 16 amino acids long. Germline V lookup: CDR1 SGDLS, CDR2 YYNGEE. The CDR3: CASSAAGTGSVRSYTF. CDR3 coding DNA: TGTGCCAGCAGTGCAGCCGGGACAGGGTCGGTTAGGAGCTACACCTTC.

Sample share makes this clone large. The chain joins TRBV19 to TRBJ1-1; D uncertain. The CDR3 is 15 residues long. V shed 7 bases and J shed 1 base, with 16 bases lying between them. Looked up from germline, CDR1 is LNHDA and CDR2 is SQIVND (reference sequence). The CDR3: CASIGRLLGNTEAFF. The CDR3 DNA reads as TGTGCCAGTATCGGGAGGTTGTTGGGGAACACTGAAGCTTTCTTT.

The V gene is TRBV6-8, the J gene TRBJ1-5; no clear D gene. CDR1 MNHGY and CDR2 SAAAGT come from the germline V gene. The ends were cut back, 7 bases at V and 2 bases at J, with 9 bases in the middle. CDR3 length: 13 amino acids. As DNA, the CDR3 is TGTGCCAGCACCCCCAAGGGCAATCAGCCCCAGCATTTT. Translating gives CASTPKGNQPQHF.

This clone came up a few times. The chain couples TRBV27 to TRBJ2-1; 8 nucleotides align to TRBD1. Germline V lookup: CDR1 MNHEY, CDR2 SMNVEV (reference sequence). V lost 5 bases and J lost 3; bases outside the gene matches: 9. The CDR3 runs 16 residues. The CDR3 reads CASSPITGGSYNEQFF. The CDR3 bases are TGTGCCAGCAGTCCAATTACAGGGGGAAGCTACAATGAGCAGTTCTTC.

This clone has just a few counts. This chain connects TRBV6-8 to TRBJ2-7; either TRBD1 or TRBD2 may supply D (5 bases each). The V end lost 3 bases, the J end lost 6 bases, and 18 bases lay between the germline ends. Germline lookup yields CDR1 MNHGY and CDR2 SAAAGT. The CDR3 sequence is 15 residues long. The CDR3 reads CASSYASGPSGEQYF. In nucleotides, the CDR3 is TGTGCCAGCAGTTATGCCTCGGGACCAAGCGGCGAGCAGTACTTC.

For this clone: The sample contains more than one DNA sequence encoding this CDR3. CDR3 sequence: CSVPRGTDTQYF. In DNA, the CDR3 is TGCAGCGTTCCTCGGGGTACAGATACGCAGTATTTT. This sequence joins TRBV29-1 and TRBJ2-3, with a weak D call TRBD2 (5 bases). There are 12 residues in the CDR3. Trimming removed 5 bases at V and 3 bases at J, with 9 bases between. The germline V gene has CDR1 SQVTM and CDR2 ANQGSEA.

By sample fraction, this clone is medium-sized. V and J are TRBV9 and TRBJ1-1; D ambiguous. The V end lost 4 bases, the J end lost 4 bases, and 11 bases lay between the germline ends. Germline CDR1 reads SGDLS; CDR2 reads YYNGEE. The CDR3 sequence is 13 residues long. The CDR3 loop is CASSLGYGTEAFF. The CDR3 region has the DNA TGTGCCAGCAGCTTAGGATACGGCACTGAAGCTTTCTTT.

This clone was picked up a small number of times. V gene TRBV7-6 combines with J gene TRBJ2-1; D is unresolved. Germline lookup yields CDR1 SGHVS and CDR2 FNYEAQ. This CDR3 has 14 residues. V shed 2 bases and J shed 5 bases, with 10 bases lying between them. Written as DNA, the CDR3 is TGTGCCAGCAGCTTATATGCAGGAGACAATGAGCAGTTCTTC. Amino acids: CASSLYAGDNEQFF.

This clone is medium-sized. The chain recombines TRBV11-3 with TRBJ2-5; D is unresolved. CDR3 length equals 15 residues. V lost 5 bases to trimming and J lost 7 bases, with 20 bases between them. CDR1 SGHNT and CDR2 YENEEA come from the germline V gene. CDR3 residues: CASSPYSSVEVTQYF. In DNA form, the CDR3 reads TGTGCCAGCAGCCCCTATTCCAGCGTTGAGGTGACCCAGTACTTC. The variable domain in full, with the rest retrieved from reference TRBV11-3 and TRBJ2-5, is EAGVVQSPRYKIIEKKQPVAFWCNPISGHNTLYWYLQNLGQGPELLIRYENEEAVDDSQLPKDRFSAERLKGVDSTLKIQPAELGDSAVYLCASSPYSSVEVTQYFGPGTRLLVL.

The chain is built from TRBV15 and TRBJ1-5, with TRBD1 identical over 9 bases. Looked up from germline, CDR1 is LNHNV and CDR2 is YYDKDF (reference sequence). The CDR3 consists of 18 residues. Trimming cost V 4 bases and J 6 bases; bases outside gene matches: 16. The CDR3 DNA reads TGTGCCACCAGCACCGGACAGGGGCAAACAAATAGACGTCAGCCCCAGCATTTT. It is translated as CATSTGQGQTNRRQPQHF.

The chain recombines TRBV6-7 with TRBJ2-7; D gene unclear. TRBV6-7 is labeled an ORF, and its function is uncertain. Trimming stripped 5 bases from V and 2 bases from J, with 16 bases between. The CDR3 runs 15 residues. In nucleotides, the CDR3 is TGTGCCAGCAGTGAAGGAAGGGCAGATACCTACGAGCAGTACTTC. It is translated as CASSEGRADTYEQYF.

The chain has TRBV14 and TRBJ2-1; D possibly corresponds to TRBD1 (7 bases). The CDR3 contains 14 residues. Germline CDR1 and CDR2: SGHDN and FVKESK. V was cut by 4 bases and J by 8 bases, with 15 bases left in between. The CDR3 DNA is TGTGCCAGCAGCCCGCGGGACAGATGGGATGAGCAGTTCTTC. Protein: CASSPRDRWDEQFF.

This clone has more than one count but fewer than ten. The chain employs TRBV28 and TRBJ2-7; D is unclear. Trimming removed 6 bases at V and 6 bases at J, with 21 bases between. The germline V gene has CDR1 MDHEN and CDR2 SYDVKM. The CDR3 totals 15 residues. This CDR3 is CASSLRVFRSSEQYF. The CDR3 DNA is TGTGCCAGCAGCCTCCGGGTCTTTCGGTCATCCGAGCAGTACTTC.

The V call is TRBV6-8, the J call TRBJ2-7; perhaps TRBD1 as D (5 bases). The CDR3 is made up of 13 amino acids. Trimming stripped 5 bases from V and 0 bases from J, with 8 bases between. CDR1 and CDR2 from the germline V gene are MNHGY and SAAAGT. The CDR3 loop is CASSGHSSYEQYF. The CDR3 nucleotides read TGTGCCAGCAGTGGACACAGCTCCTACGAGCAGTACTTC.

The chain uses TRBV19 and TRBJ2-6, with a possible D match to TRBD1 (5 bases). Trimming shortened V by 6 bases and J by 2 bases, and 14 bases separated the two germline ends. CDR3 size: 16 residues. Germline lookup yields CDR1 LNHDA and CDR2 SQIVND (reference sequence). The CDR3 loop is CASRGQGVPGANVLTF. The CDR3 DNA reads as TGTGCCAGTAGGGGCCAGGGTGTCCCTGGGGCCAACGTCCTGACTTTC.